The rows below give T cell receptor beta chains drawn from one sample of a study of CD8+ T cells in alopecia areata. Sequenced by immunoSEQ multiplex PCR; TCRdb stores in-frame clones only, minus some. The sample lists over 150,000 clones; 58% were seen once. Material: CD4+ T cells sorted from blood, obtained at week 24, from a patient treated with tofacitinib. The receptors shown here come from a human donor with alopecia areata. Each CDR3 is given with its conserved first and last residue. Fields, in order: J gene, clone size, V gene, D gene, CDR3 DNA, CDR3 protein. D genes are given only for firm matches. Clone size is stated in some rows and not others, as once, few, many or a class when expanded.

j_gene: TRBJ1-2; abundance: few; v_gene: TRBV6-6; d_gene: -; CDR3nt: TGTGCCAGCATTGGAGACGAGCCGCCTAACTATGGCTACACCTTC; CDR3aa: CASIGDEPPNYGYTF
j_gene: TRBJ2-6; abundance: -; v_gene: TRBV5-1; d_gene: TRBD1; CDR3nt: TGCGCCAGCAGCTTAACCGGGACAGGATCTCCCAACGTCCTGACTTTC; CDR3aa: CASSLTGTGSPNVLTF
j_gene: TRBJ2-2; abundance: -; v_gene: TRBV7-2; d_gene: -; CDR3nt: TGTGCCAGCAGCTTAGCGCCTAGAGGAAACGGGGAGCTGTTTTTT; CDR3aa: CASSLAPRGNGELFF
j_gene: TRBJ2-1; abundance: -; v_gene: TRBV4-1; d_gene: TRBD2; CDR3nt: TGCGCCAGCAGCCAAGATGTGGCACGGCCTAGCGGGACCTCCAGGGAGCAGTTCTTC; CDR3aa: CASSQDVARPSGTSREQFF
j_gene: TRBJ2-7; abundance: -; v_gene: TRBV27; d_gene: -; CDR3nt: TGTGCCAGCAGACCATCCCTGGACACCTCCTACGAGCAGTACTTC; CDR3aa: CASRPSLDTSYEQYF
j_gene: TRBJ2-5; abundance: -; v_gene: TRBV4-3; d_gene: -; CDR3nt: TGCGCCAGCAGCCAAGAGTATCCGGGATCACTGGGGGAGACCCAGTACTTC; CDR3aa: CASSQEYPGSLGETQYF
j_gene: TRBJ2-5; abundance: -; v_gene: TRBV5-1; d_gene: TRBD1; CDR3nt: TGCGCCAGCAGCGGGCCAGGGGGCGGAGAGACCCAGTACTTC; CDR3aa: CASSGPGGGETQYF
j_gene: TRBJ1-3; abundance: few; v_gene: TRBV29-1; d_gene: -; CDR3nt: TGCAGCGTCTCAGGGAACTCTGGAAACACCATATATTTT; CDR3aa: CSVSGNSGNTIYF
j_gene: TRBJ2-1; abundance: many; v_gene: TRBV7-9; d_gene: TRBD2; CDR3nt: TGTGCCAGCAGCTTAATACCGGGACTAGCAAAGGATGAGCAGTTCTTC; CDR3aa: CASSLIPGLAKDEQFF
j_gene: TRBJ1-1; abundance: -; v_gene: TRBV7-9; d_gene: TRBD1; CDR3nt: TGTGCCAGCAGCCGGGACAGTGGGCTTGAGGCTTTCTTT; CDR3aa: CASSRDSGLEAFF
j_gene: TRBJ1-5; abundance: -; v_gene: TRBV7-8; d_gene: TRBD1; CDR3nt: TGTGCCAGCAGCGCTATGACAGGGGGCCTTAGCAATCAGCCCCAGCATTTT; CDR3aa: CASSAMTGGLSNQPQHF
j_gene: TRBJ2-3; abundance: -; v_gene: TRBV30; d_gene: TRBD2; CDR3nt: TGTGCCTGGAGTGTGGTAAGACTAGCGGGAGGGGCCTTGAGCACAGATACGCAGTATTTT; CDR3aa: CAWSVVRLAGGALSTDTQYF
j_gene: TRBJ1-1; abundance: -; v_gene: TRBV15; d_gene: -; CDR3nt: TGTGCCACCAGCAGAGTGGGATCGGACACTGAAGCTTTCTTT; CDR3aa: CATSRVGSDTEAFF
j_gene: TRBJ2-1; abundance: -; v_gene: TRBV27; d_gene: -; CDR3nt: TGTGCCAGCAGCCGATCTCCCAATGAGCAGTTCTTC; CDR3aa: CASSRSPNEQFF
j_gene: TRBJ2-3; abundance: -; v_gene: TRBV6-6; d_gene: -; CDR3nt: TGTGCCAGCACCGCACCCGGGACAAGCAATCAGTATTTT; CDR3aa: CASTAPGTSNQYF
j_gene: TRBJ2-1; abundance: -; v_gene: TRBV4-3; d_gene: TRBD2; CDR3nt: TGCGCCAGCAGCCAAGATGTTAGCGGGGAGCTTCAATTTATCTACAATGAGCAGTTCTTC; CDR3aa: CASSQDVSGELQFIYNEQFF
j_gene: TRBJ1-2; abundance: few; v_gene: TRBV5-6; d_gene: -; CDR3nt: TGTGCCAGCAGCTTGTGGCGAGCTAACTATGGCTACACCTTC; CDR3aa: CASSLWRANYGYTF
j_gene: TRBJ2-3; abundance: many; v_gene: TRBV18; d_gene: TRBD1; CDR3nt: TGTGCCAGCTCACCCCGAGACCGGGACAGACGAGGAGATACGCAGTATTTT; CDR3aa: CASSPRDRDRRGDTQYF
j_gene: TRBJ1-4; abundance: -; v_gene: TRBV5-6; d_gene: -; CDR3nt: TGTGCCAGCAGGGGGGAATCGGGCGCTAATGAAAAACTGTTTTTT; CDR3aa: CASRGESGANEKLFF
j_gene: TRBJ2-7; abundance: -; v_gene: TRBV5-1; d_gene: TRBD2; CDR3nt: TGCGCCAGCAGCTCAAATAGCGGGAATGGCTACGAGCAGTACTTC; CDR3aa: CASSSNSGNGYEQYF
j_gene: TRBJ2-5; abundance: -; v_gene: TRBV30; d_gene: -; CDR3nt: TGTGCCTTGGCCCGGGGGCTCGCGGAGACCCAGTACTTC; CDR3aa: CALARGLAETQYF
j_gene: TRBJ2-3; abundance: -; v_gene: TRBV30; d_gene: TRBD2; CDR3nt: TGTGCCTGGAGTGTATCCGGGGGGTTGCCAACAGATACGCAGTATTTT; CDR3aa: CAWSVSGGLPTDTQYF
j_gene: TRBJ1-2; abundance: -; v_gene: TRBV29-1; d_gene: TRBD1; CDR3nt: TGCAGCGTCCGGGACAGGGACTCTAACTATGGCTACACCTTC; CDR3aa: CSVRDRDSNYGYTF
j_gene: TRBJ1-2; abundance: few; v_gene: TRBV7-9; d_gene: -; CDR3nt: TGTGCCAGCAGCTTAGCCGGCTACACCTTC; CDR3aa: CASSLAGYTF
j_gene: TRBJ2-4; abundance: few; v_gene: TRBV5-4; d_gene: TRBD1; CDR3nt: TGTGCCAGCAGCTCCCAGGGGGAGTTAAAAAACATTCAGTACTTC; CDR3aa: CASSSQGELKNIQYF
j_gene: TRBJ1-1; abundance: -; v_gene: TRBV7-8; d_gene: -; CDR3nt: TGTGCCAGCAGCTTACGGGGGGAGTTGAACACTGAAGCTTTCTTT; CDR3aa: CASSLRGELNTEAFF
j_gene: TRBJ2-7; abundance: -; v_gene: TRBV5-1; d_gene: -; CDR3nt: TGCGCCAGCAGCTTGGACTCCCGGGGATACGAGCAGTACTTC; CDR3aa: CASSLDSRGYEQYF
j_gene: TRBJ2-1; abundance: -; v_gene: TRBV10-3; d_gene: TRBD1; CDR3nt: TGTGCCATCAGTGAGCCACAGGGGGGTAACAATGAGCAGTTCTTC; CDR3aa: CAISEPQGGNNEQFF
j_gene: TRBJ1-2; abundance: -; v_gene: TRBV7-2; d_gene: -; CDR3nt: TGTGCCAGCAGCGACATGGACAGTGCTAACTATGGCTACACCTTC; CDR3aa: CASSDMDSANYGYTF
j_gene: TRBJ2-1; abundance: -; v_gene: TRBV5-4; d_gene: TRBD1; CDR3nt: TGTGCCAGCAGCTTCGGGACAGGGGGCGATGAGCAGTTCTTC; CDR3aa: CASSFGTGGDEQFF
j_gene: TRBJ2-1; abundance: few; v_gene: TRBV7-2; d_gene: -; CDR3nt: TGTGCCAGCACTACACGGAGTGGGCCCAACTCCTACAATGAGCAGTTCTTC; CDR3aa: CASTTRSGPNSYNEQFF
j_gene: TRBJ2-7; abundance: -; v_gene: TRBV18; d_gene: -; CDR3nt: TGTGCCAGCTCACCGGGTGAGGAGCAGTACTTC; CDR3aa: CASSPGEEQYF
j_gene: TRBJ2-7; abundance: -; v_gene: TRBV6-5; d_gene: -; CDR3nt: TGTGCCAGCAGTCCGACTGGAATCTACGAGCAGTACTTC; CDR3aa: CASSPTGIYEQYF
j_gene: TRBJ1-2; abundance: -; v_gene: TRBV5-1; d_gene: -; CDR3nt: TGCGCCAGCAGCTTGCAGACAAACGGCTACACCTTC; CDR3aa: CASSLQTNGYTF
j_gene: TRBJ2-3; abundance: -; v_gene: TRBV6-5; d_gene: -; CDR3nt: TGTGCCAGCATTTCAGATACGCAGTATTTT; CDR3aa: CASISDTQYF
j_gene: TRBJ2-4; abundance: once; v_gene: TRBV4-1; d_gene: TRBD1; CDR3nt: TGCGCCAGCAGCCAAACAGGGGGCGCGAGAAACATTCAGTACTTC; CDR3aa: CASSQTGGARNIQYF
j_gene: TRBJ2-6; abundance: -; v_gene: TRBV19; d_gene: -; CDR3nt: TGTGCCAGTAGTACCCGGGGCAGAGTCGTCTCTGGGGCCAACGTCCTGACTTTC; CDR3aa: CASSTRGRVVSGANVLTF
j_gene: TRBJ1-1; abundance: -; v_gene: TRBV29-1; d_gene: -; CDR3nt: TGCAGCGCGTACACGAACACTGAAGCTTTCTTT; CDR3aa: CSAYTNTEAFF
j_gene: TRBJ2-3; abundance: -; v_gene: TRBV4-1; d_gene: -; CDR3nt: TGCGCCAGCAGCCAAGGCGATCGGGCGGGTAACACAGATACGCAGTATTTT; CDR3aa: CASSQGDRAGNTDTQYF
j_gene: TRBJ1-2; abundance: once; v_gene: TRBV6-1; d_gene: -; CDR3nt: TGTGCCAGCAGTGAATCTCCTGACAGATACTATGGCTACACCTTC; CDR3aa: CASSESPDRYYGYTF
j_gene: TRBJ1-5; abundance: -; v_gene: TRBV7-9; d_gene: TRBD1; CDR3nt: TGTGCCAGCAGCTTGACAGGGGACCAGCCCCAGCATTTT; CDR3aa: CASSLTGDQPQHF
j_gene: TRBJ1-3; abundance: -; v_gene: TRBV27; d_gene: -; CDR3nt: TGTGCCAGCAGTCCAAACAGGGTCACCCTATATTTT; CDR3aa: CASSPNRVTLYF
j_gene: TRBJ1-2; abundance: -; v_gene: TRBV2; d_gene: -; CDR3nt: TGTGCCAGCAGTGAAGGGGGAGGGAAGTTTTATGGCTACACCTTC; CDR3aa: CASSEGGGKFYGYTF
j_gene: TRBJ1-2; abundance: -; v_gene: TRBV4-1; d_gene: -; CDR3nt: TGCGCCAGCAGCCAACAGGGCTGGGCTAACTATGGCTACACCTTC; CDR3aa: CASSQQGWANYGYTF
j_gene: TRBJ2-1; abundance: -; v_gene: TRBV7-9; d_gene: -; CDR3nt: TGTGCCAGCACGGACACAGCCCTTTCCTACAATGAGCAGTTCTTC; CDR3aa: CASTDTALSYNEQFF
j_gene: TRBJ2-2; abundance: -; v_gene: TRBV11-3; d_gene: TRBD1; CDR3nt: TGTGCCAGCAGTGTGGGCAGGGGGACCGGGGAGCTGTTTTTT; CDR3aa: CASSVGRGTGELFF
j_gene: TRBJ1-1; abundance: -; v_gene: TRBV29-1; d_gene: -; CDR3nt: TGCAGCGTTGGGACGGTCGGGGGAACTGAAGCTTTCTTT; CDR3aa: CSVGTVGGTEAFF
j_gene: TRBJ2-7; abundance: -; v_gene: TRBV29-1; d_gene: -; CDR3nt: TGCAGCGTCCAGCGACAGCCTGGGACCTACGAGCAGTACTTC; CDR3aa: CSVQRQPGTYEQYF
j_gene: TRBJ1-5; abundance: -; v_gene: TRBV10-3; d_gene: TRBD1; CDR3nt: TGTGCCATCAGTGAGGGACAGGGGGGAAATCAGCCCCAGCATTTT; CDR3aa: CAISEGQGGNQPQHF
j_gene: TRBJ2-4; abundance: -; v_gene: TRBV2; d_gene: -; CDR3nt: TGTGCCAGCAGGTCCCAAACAGGATTTGTTGACATTCAGTACTTC; CDR3aa: CASRSQTGFVDIQYF
j_gene: TRBJ2-3; abundance: -; v_gene: TRBV6-5; d_gene: -; CDR3nt: TGTGCCAGCAGTCCCGGGCGGGGTGATACGCAGTATTTT; CDR3aa: CASSPGRGDTQYF
j_gene: TRBJ2-1; abundance: -; v_gene: TRBV10-3; d_gene: TRBD2; CDR3nt: TGTGCCATCAGTGAACACCCGGGACTAGCGGGGAATTCCAGCTCCTACAATGAGCAGTTCTTC; CDR3aa: CAISEHPGLAGNSSSYNEQFF
j_gene: TRBJ1-2; abundance: -; v_gene: TRBV18; d_gene: -; CDR3nt: TGTGCCAGCTCACAAGTAGGGGATGGCTACACCTTC; CDR3aa: CASSQVGDGYTF
j_gene: TRBJ2-7; abundance: -; v_gene: TRBV29-1; d_gene: TRBD2; CDR3nt: TGCAGCGTAGTCCCGGGACTAGCGGGGGGTAATACCTACGAGCAGTACTTC; CDR3aa: CSVVPGLAGGNTYEQYF
j_gene: TRBJ1-2; abundance: -; v_gene: TRBV4-3; d_gene: -; CDR3nt: TGCGCCAGCAGCCTGAGTGGGGGACAACCACCCTATGGCTACACCTTC; CDR3aa: CASSLSGGQPPYGYTF
j_gene: TRBJ2-5; abundance: -; v_gene: TRBV5-1; d_gene: -; CDR3nt: TGCGCCAGCAGCTTGGAGTACCAAGAGACCCAGTACTTC; CDR3aa: CASSLEYQETQYF